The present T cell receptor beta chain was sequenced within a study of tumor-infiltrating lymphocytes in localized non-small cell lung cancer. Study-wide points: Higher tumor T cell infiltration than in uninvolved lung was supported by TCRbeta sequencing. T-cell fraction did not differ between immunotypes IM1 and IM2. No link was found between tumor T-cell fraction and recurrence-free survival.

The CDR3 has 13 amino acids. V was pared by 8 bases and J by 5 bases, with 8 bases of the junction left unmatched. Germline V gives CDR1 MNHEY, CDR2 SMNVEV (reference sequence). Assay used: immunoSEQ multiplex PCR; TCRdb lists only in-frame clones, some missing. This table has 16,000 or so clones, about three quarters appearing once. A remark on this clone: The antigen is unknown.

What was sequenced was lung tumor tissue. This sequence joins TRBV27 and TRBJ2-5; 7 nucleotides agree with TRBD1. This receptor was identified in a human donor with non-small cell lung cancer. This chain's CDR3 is CASGRQGFETQYF. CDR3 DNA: TGTGCCAGCGGCCGACAGGGTTTTGAGACCCAGTACTTC.